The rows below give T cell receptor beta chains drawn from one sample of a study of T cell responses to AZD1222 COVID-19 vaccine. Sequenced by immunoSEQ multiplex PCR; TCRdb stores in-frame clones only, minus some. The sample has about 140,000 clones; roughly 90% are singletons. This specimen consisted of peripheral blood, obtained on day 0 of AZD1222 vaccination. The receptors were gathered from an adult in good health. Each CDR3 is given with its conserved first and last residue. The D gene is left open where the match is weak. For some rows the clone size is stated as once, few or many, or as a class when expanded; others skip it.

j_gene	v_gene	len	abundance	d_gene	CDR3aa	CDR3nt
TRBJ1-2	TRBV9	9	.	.	CASSAPPTF	TGTGCCAGCAGCGCCCCGCCCACCTTC
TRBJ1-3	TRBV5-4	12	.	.	CASSPGGNTIYF	TGTGCCAGCAGTCCCGGTGGAAACACCATATATTTT
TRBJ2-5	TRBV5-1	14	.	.	CASSLWGAQETQYF	TGCGCCAGCAGCTTGTGGGGGGCCCAAGAGACCCAGTACTTC
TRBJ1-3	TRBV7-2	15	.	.	CASSPSSAAGNTIYF	TGTGCCAGCAGCCCCTCCTCGGCCGCTGGAAACACCATATATTTT
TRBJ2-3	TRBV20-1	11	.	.	CSAREADTQYF	TGCAGTGCCAGGGAAGCAGATACGCAGTATTTT
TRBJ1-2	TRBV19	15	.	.	CASSIDRGRNYGYTF	TGTGCCAGTAGTATAGATCGGGGACGGAACTATGGCTACACCTTC
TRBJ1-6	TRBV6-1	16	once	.	CASSVQWASYNSPLHF	TGTGCCAGCAGTGTACAGTGGGCCTCCTATAATTCACCCCTCCACTTT
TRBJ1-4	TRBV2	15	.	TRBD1	CASRWTGGLGEKLFF	TGTGCCAGCAGGTGGACAGGAGGGTTGGGTGAAAAACTGTTTTTT
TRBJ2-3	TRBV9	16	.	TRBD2	CASSADSGGAGDTQYF	TGTGCCAGCAGCGCGGATAGCGGGGGGGCTGGAGATACGCAGTATTTT
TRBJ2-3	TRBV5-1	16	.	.	CASSRGNYLGTDTQYF	TGCGCCAGCAGCCGAGGCAACTACTTGGGCACAGATACGCAGTATTTT
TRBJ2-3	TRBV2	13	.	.	CASSQGPTDTQYF	TGTGCCAGCAGCCAGGGACCCACAGATACGCAGTATTTT
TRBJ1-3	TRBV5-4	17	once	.	CASSGMQGNSRGNTIYF	TGTGCCAGCAGCGGAATGCAGGGAAATTCGCGTGGAAACACCATATATTTT
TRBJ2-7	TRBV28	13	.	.	CASSRGTPREQYF	TGTGCCAGCAGTCGCGGGACACCTCGCGAGCAGTACTTC
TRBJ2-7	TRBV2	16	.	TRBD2	CASSPGLAGGLYEQYF	TGTGCCAGCAGCCCGGGACTAGCGGGAGGTTTATACGAGCAGTACTTC
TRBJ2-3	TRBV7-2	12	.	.	CASNSDTDTQYF	TGTGCCAGCAACTCAGACACAGATACGCAGTATTTT
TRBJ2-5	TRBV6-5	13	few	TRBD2	CASTTSGSETQYF	TGTGCCAGCACTACTAGCGGGAGCGAGACCCAGTACTTC
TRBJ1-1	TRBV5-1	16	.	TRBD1	CASSLGLTGTHTEAFF	TGCGCCAGCAGCTTGGGGTTGACAGGGACCCACACTGAAGCTTTCTTT
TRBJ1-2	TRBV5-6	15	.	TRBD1	CASSPGQGKQYGYTF	TGTGCCAGCAGCCCGGGACAGGGAAAGCAATATGGCTACACCTTC
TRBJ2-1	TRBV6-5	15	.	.	CASSGRESSYNEQFF	TGTGCCAGCTCGGGGCGGGAAAGCTCCTACAATGAGCAGTTCTTC
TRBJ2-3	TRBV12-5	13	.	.	CASGLGSEDTQYF	TGTGCTAGTGGTTTGGGATCAGAAGATACGCAGTATTTT
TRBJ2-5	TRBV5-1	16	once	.	CASSFVAGGLEETQYF	TGCGCCAGCAGCTTTGTGGCCGGGGGGCTCGAAGAGACCCAGTACTTC
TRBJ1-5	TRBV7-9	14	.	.	CASSLGDSNQPQHF	TGTGCCAGCAGCTTAGGGGATAGCAATCAGCCCCAGCATTTT
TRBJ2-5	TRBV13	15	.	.	CASSLGASLQETQYF	TGTGCCAGCAGCTTAGGAGCTAGCCTACAAGAGACCCAGTACTTC
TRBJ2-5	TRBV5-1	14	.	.	CASSSGNPQETQYF	TGCGCCAGCAGCTCCGGGAATCCCCAAGAGACCCAGTACTTC
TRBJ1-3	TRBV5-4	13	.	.	CASSLSRGDTIYF	TGTGCCAGCAGCTTGAGTAGGGGGGACACCATATATTTT
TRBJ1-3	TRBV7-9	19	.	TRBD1	CASSLVGGTVFRSGNTIYF	TGTGCCAGCAGCTTAGTCGGCGGGACAGTCTTCCGTTCTGGAAACACCATATATTTT
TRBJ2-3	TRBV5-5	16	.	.	CASSLDVVSRSDTQYF	TGTGCCAGCAGCTTGGATGTGGTCAGTCGTTCAGATACGCAGTATTTT
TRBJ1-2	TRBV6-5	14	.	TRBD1	CASSYSGRGQSYTF	TGTGCCAGCAGTTACTCGGGCAGGGGGCAGAGCTACACCTTC
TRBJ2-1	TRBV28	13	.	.	CASSLGTGNEQFF	TGTGCCAGCAGTTTAGGGACGGGGAATGAGCAGTTCTTC
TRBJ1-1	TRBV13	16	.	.	CASSRPRTDLNTEAFF	TGTGCCAGCAGCCGGCCTCGGACTGATTTGAACACTGAAGCTTTCTTT
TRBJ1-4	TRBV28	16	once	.	CASSSAFGGFNEKLFF	TGTGCCAGCAGTTCTGCCTTTGGGGGCTTTAATGAAAAACTGTTTTTT
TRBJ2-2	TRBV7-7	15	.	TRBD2	CASSPNAGGPGELFF	TGTGCTAGCAGCCCTAATGCGGGGGGGCCCGGGGAGCTGTTTTTT
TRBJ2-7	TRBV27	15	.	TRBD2	CASSFGGSATYEQYF	TGTGCCAGCAGTTTCGGGGGGAGTGCAACCTACGAGCAGTACTTC
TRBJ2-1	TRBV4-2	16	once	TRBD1	CASSQDGTGVDNEQFF	TGTGCCAGCAGCCAAGATGGGACAGGGGTCGACAATGAGCAGTTCTTC
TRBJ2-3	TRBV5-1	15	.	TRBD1	CASSFRTGETDTQYF	TGCGCCAGCAGCTTCAGGACAGGGGAGACAGATACGCAGTATTTT
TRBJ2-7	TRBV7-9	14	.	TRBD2	CASSPSGPRYEQYF	TGTGCCAGCAGCCCTAGCGGGCCCCGCTACGAGCAGTACTTC
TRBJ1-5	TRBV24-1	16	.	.	CATSDTGYRDNQPQHF	TGTGCCACCAGTGATACGGGGTATCGGGACAATCAGCCCCAGCATTTT
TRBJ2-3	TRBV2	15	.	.	CASSGDTGSTDTQYF	TGTGCCAGCAGTGGGGACACGGGTAGCACAGATACGCAGTATTTT
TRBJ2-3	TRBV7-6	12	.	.	CASSQGRDTQYF	TGTGCCAGCAGCCAGGGGCGAGATACGCAGTATTTT
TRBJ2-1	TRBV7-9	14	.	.	CASSTAVIPGEQFF	TGTGCCAGCAGCACCGCCGTGATCCCTGGTGAGCAGTTCTTC
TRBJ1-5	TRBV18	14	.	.	CASSPWQGNQPQHF	TGTGCCAGCTCACCTTGGCAGGGGAACCAGCCCCAGCATTTT
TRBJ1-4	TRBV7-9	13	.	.	CASSKGHPGKLFF	TGTGCCAGCAGCAAGGGACACCCAGGAAAACTGTTTTTT
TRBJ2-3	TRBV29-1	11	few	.	CSLGDLDTQYF	TGCAGCCTGGGGGACCTGGATACGCAGTATTTT
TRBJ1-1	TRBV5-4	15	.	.	CASSSTGTWNTEAFF	TGTGCCAGCAGCTCGACCGGGACCTGGAACACTGAAGCTTTCTTT
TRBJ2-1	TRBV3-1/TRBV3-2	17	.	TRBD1	CASSRAQGALTYNEQFF	TGTGCCAGCAGCCGCGCACAGGGGGCCCTCACCTACAATGAGCAGTTCTTC
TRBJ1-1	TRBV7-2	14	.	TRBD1	CASSQTGGHTEAFF	TGTGCCAGCAGCCAAACAGGGGGGCACACTGAAGCTTTCTTT
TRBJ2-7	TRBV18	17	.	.	CASSPLSGSSPSLEQYF	TGTGCCAGCTCACCACTGTCTGGGTCCAGTCCATCCCTCGAGCAGTACTTC
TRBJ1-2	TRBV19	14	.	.	CASSIGSLNYGYTF	TGTGCCAGTAGTATCGGCAGTCTGAACTATGGCTACACCTTC
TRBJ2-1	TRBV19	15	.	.	CASSSTRSSYNEQFF	TGTGCCAGTAGTTCGACTAGGAGCTCCTACAATGAGCAGTTCTTC
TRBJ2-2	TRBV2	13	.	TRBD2	CASRMTSSGELFF	TGTGCCAGCAGAATGACTAGCTCCGGGGAGCTGTTTTTT
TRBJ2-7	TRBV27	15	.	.	CASRAFFGGLYEQYF	TGTGCCAGCAGGGCTTTTTTCGGGGGGCTCTACGAGCAGTACTTC
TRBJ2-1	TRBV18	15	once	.	CASSRIRGIYNEQFF	TGTGCCAGCTCACGGATTCGAGGGATTTACAATGAGCAGTTCTTC
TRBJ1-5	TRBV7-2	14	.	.	CASSLQGGNQPQHF	TGTGCCAGCAGCTTACAGGGAGGCAATCAGCCCCAGCATTTT
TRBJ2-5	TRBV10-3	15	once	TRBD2	CAISESAGGLETQYF	TGTGCCATCAGTGAGTCAGCCGGGGGGTTGGAGACCCAGTACTTC
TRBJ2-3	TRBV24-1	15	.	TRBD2	CATSAGGGNTNTQYF	TGTGCCACCAGTGCCGGGGGGGGTAACACCAATACGCAGTATTTT
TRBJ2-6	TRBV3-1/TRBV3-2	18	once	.	CASSPRGGGSSGANVLTF	TGTGCCAGCAGCCCCCGGGGTGGGGGCAGTTCTGGGGCCAACGTCCTGACTTTC